This T cell receptor beta chain was sequenced in a study of blood T cell repertoires in COVID-19. Study background: Sites in the United States, Italy and Spain provided acute and convalescent COVID-19 samples.

The authors' processing: Amplified reference gene primers provided the basis for estimating nucleated cell counts. Clones were sequenced by immunoSEQ multiplex PCR, and TCRdb holds only the in-frame ones, with some missing. V, J and clone size were drawn from that table, and D and trimming were deduced from the DNA. This sample carries around 150,000 clones, roughly 80% of them seen once, and the ten largest clones take about 8.3%. The source of this sequence is a man aged 55-75 years with acute or convalescent COVID-19. Sequencing input: peripheral blood.

CDR3 nucleotides: TGTGCCAGCAGTGGAACCCCATCTCCCGGGGGCACTGAAGCTTTCTTT. Translation gives CASSGTPSPGGTEAFF. The chain links TRBV2 to TRBJ1-1, with a weak D call TRBD1 (5 bases). The CDR3 runs 16 residues. The germline V gene encodes CDR1 SNHLY and CDR2 FYNNEI. V was shortened by 4 bases and J by 4 bases, with 19 bases between the two germline ends.